Listed below are T cell receptor beta chains from one sample, sequenced in a study of blood T cell repertoires in COVID-19. The protocol was immunoSEQ multiplex PCR, while the TCRdb copy is restricted to in-frame clones and leaves out a portion. This sample has about 320,000 clones, with under 90% found just once. The material sequenced was PBMCs or T cells enriched from blood (not recorded which). The receptors originated from a man aged 55 to 69 who had recovered from COVID-19. CDR3s include the opening cysteine and the closing phenylalanine or tryptophan. Each record gives: D gene, J gene, clone size, V gene, CDR3 DNA, CDR3 protein. A D gene is named only where the DNA matches it firmly. Only some rows state a clone size, as once, few, many or a class for expanded clones.

>TRBD1|TRBJ1-1|.|TRBV7-9
TGTGCCAGCAGCACCCCCCCAGGGGGCAGATTGGACACTGAAGCTTTCTTT
CASSTPPGGRLDTEAFF
>.|TRBJ2-7|.|TRBV11-2
TGTGCCAGCAGCTTGGTCGCGGGAGAGCAGTACTTC
CASSLVAGEQYF
>TRBD1|TRBJ1-1|many|TRBV18
TGTGCCAGCTCTCATCAGGGGGAAAAGCTGAACACTGAAGCTTTCTTT
CASSHQGEKLNTEAFF
>TRBD2|TRBJ2-1|.|TRBV11-2
TGTGCCAGCAGTTCTATACTAGCGGTCCGTCCCGGATCCTACAATGAGCAGTTCTTC
CASSSILAVRPGSYNEQFF
>.|TRBJ1-4|.|TRBV19
TGTGCCAGTAGGACGGGACACTTGAATGAAAAACTGTTTTTT
CASRTGHLNEKLFF
>TRBD2|TRBJ2-1|once|TRBV5-6
TGTGCCAGCAGCTTTTTAGCGGGGGAGCACCTCAATGAGCAGTTCTTC
CASSFLAGEHLNEQFF
>TRBD1|TRBJ2-7|.|TRBV10-2
TGCGCCAGCAATAGACAGGGGGCAGGATACGAGCAGTACTTC
CASNRQGAGYEQYF
>.|TRBJ2-2|.|TRBV6-5
TGTGCCAGCAGTCCCCTCGTCACCGGGGAGCTGTTTTTT
CASSPLVTGELFF
>.|TRBJ2-5|.|TRBV7-2
TGTGCCAGCAGCTTGGGGGGAATTCGGGAGACCCAGTACTTC
CASSLGGIRETQYF
>TRBD1|TRBJ1-1|.|TRBV6-6
TGTGCCAGCACTCGCAACACCGGGACAGGGGGCCTGAACACTGAAGCTTTCTTT
CASTRNTGTGGLNTEAFF
>.|TRBJ1-1|once|TRBV6-5
TGTGCCAGCAGTTACACTTCTGGACAGTCCGAAGCTTTCTTT
CASSYTSGQSEAFF
>.|TRBJ2-2|.|TRBV2
TGTGCCAGCAGTGTTTCGGGAACCTCCGGGGAGCTGTTTTTT
CASSVSGTSGELFF
>.|TRBJ2-5|.|TRBV2
TGTGCCACAGGGGCCCAAGAGACCCAGTACTTC
CATGAQETQYF
>.|TRBJ2-2|.|TRBV5-1
TGCGCCAGCAGCTTGAATACAGGCGGTGGGGAGCTGTTTTTT
CASSLNTGGGELFF
>.|TRBJ1-5|once|TRBV4-2
TGTGCCAGCAGCCAGACCACAGGGTCGGGTCAGCCCCAGCATTTT
CASSQTTGSGQPQHF
>.|TRBJ1-5|.|TRBV7-2
TGTGCCAGCAGCTTCCAGGGGAATCAGCCCCAGCATTTT
CASSFQGNQPQHF
>.|TRBJ1-2|few|TRBV4-1
TGCGCCAGCAGCCAAGAGGTCCCCGGGGGAAAAGACACCTTC
CASSQEVPGGKDTF
>TRBD1|TRBJ2-7|.|TRBV24-1
TGTGCCACCAGTGACCGAACCGGGACAGCACACTACGAGCAGTACTTC
CATSDRTGTAHYEQYF